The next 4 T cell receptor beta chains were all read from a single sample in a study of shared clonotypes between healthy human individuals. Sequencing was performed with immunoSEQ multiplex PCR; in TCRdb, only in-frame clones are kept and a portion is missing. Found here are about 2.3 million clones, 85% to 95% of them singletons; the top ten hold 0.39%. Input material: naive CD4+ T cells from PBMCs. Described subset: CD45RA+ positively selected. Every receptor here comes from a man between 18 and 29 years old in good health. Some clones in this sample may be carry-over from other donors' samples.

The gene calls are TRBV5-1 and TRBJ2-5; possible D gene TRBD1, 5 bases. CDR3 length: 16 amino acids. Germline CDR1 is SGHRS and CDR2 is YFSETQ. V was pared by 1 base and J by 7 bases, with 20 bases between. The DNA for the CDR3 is TGCGCCAGCAGCTTGCATGGACAATCGGGCTCAGGGACCCAGTACTTC. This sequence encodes CASSLHGQSGSGTQYF.

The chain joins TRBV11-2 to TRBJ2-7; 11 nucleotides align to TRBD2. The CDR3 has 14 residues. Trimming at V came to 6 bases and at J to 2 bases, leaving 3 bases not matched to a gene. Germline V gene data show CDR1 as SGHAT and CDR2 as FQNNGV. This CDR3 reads CASRLAGAAYEQYF. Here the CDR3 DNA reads TGTGCCAGCAGACTAGCGGGAGCGGCCTACGAGCAGTACTTC.

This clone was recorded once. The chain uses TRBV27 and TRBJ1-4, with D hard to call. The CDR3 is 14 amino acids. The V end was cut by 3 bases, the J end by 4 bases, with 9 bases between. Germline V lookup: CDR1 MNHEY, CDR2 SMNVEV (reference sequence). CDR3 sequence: CASSFHGDNEKLFF. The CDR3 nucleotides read TGTGCCAGCAGTTTTCACGGGGATAATGAAAAACTGTTTTTT.

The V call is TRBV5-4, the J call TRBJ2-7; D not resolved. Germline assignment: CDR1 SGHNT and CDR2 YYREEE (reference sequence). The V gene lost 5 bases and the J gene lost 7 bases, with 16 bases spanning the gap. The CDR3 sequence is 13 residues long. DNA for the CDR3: TGTGCCAGCAGACAAAGGGCCGCCGGGGAGCAGTACTTC. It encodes CASRQRAAGEQYF.